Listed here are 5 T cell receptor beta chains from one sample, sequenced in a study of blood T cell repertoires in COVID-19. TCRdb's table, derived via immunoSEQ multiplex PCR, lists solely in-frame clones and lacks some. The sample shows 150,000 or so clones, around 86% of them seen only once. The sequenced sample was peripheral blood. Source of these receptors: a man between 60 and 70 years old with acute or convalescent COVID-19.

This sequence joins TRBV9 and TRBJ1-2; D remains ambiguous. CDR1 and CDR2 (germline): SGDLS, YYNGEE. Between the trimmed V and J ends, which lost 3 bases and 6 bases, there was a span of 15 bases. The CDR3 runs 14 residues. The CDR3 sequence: CASSGKPGKNGYTF. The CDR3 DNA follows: TGTGCCAGCAGCGGAAAACCGGGAAAGAATGGCTACACCTTC.

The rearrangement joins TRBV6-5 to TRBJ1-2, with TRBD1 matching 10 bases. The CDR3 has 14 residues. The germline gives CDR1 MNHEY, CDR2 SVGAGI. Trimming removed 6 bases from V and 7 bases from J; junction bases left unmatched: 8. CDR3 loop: CASRGTGDAFGYTF. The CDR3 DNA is TGTGCCAGCAGGGGGACAGGGGACGCCTTTGGCTACACCTTC.

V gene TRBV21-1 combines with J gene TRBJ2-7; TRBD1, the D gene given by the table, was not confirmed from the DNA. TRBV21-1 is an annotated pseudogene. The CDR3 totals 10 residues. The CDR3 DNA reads TGTGCCAGCAGCAAACTGGCGCAGTACTTC. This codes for CASSKLAQYF.

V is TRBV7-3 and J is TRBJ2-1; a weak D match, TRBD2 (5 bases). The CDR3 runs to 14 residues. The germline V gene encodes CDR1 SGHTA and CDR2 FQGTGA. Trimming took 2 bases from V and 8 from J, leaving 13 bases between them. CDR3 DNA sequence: TGTGCCAGCAGCTTAGTGGGCCCCGGGGATGAGCAGTTCTTC. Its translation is CASSLVGPGDEQFF. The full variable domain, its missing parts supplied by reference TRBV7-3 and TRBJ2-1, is GAGVSQTPSNKVTEKGKYVELRCDPISGHTALYWYRQSLGQGPEFLIYFQGTGAADDSGLPNDRFFAVRPEGSVSTLKIQRTERGDSAVYLCASSLVGPGDEQFFGPGTRLTVL.

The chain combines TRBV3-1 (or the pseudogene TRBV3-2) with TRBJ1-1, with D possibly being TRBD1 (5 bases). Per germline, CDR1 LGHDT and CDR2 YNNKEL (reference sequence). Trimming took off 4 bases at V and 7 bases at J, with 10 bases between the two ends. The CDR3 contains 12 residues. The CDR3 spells CASSRQGSEAFF. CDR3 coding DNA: TGTGCCAGCAGCCGCCAGGGCAGTGAAGCTTTCTTT.